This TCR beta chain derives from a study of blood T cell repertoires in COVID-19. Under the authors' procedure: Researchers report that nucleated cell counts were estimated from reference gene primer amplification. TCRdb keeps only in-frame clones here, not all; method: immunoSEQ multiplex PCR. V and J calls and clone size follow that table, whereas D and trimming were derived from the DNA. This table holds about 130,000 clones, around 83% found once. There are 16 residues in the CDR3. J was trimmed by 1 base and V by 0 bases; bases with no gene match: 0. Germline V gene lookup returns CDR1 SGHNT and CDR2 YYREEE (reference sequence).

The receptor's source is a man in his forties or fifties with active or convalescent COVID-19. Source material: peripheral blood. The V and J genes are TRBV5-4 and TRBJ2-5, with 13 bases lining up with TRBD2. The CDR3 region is CASSLGTSGGQETQYF. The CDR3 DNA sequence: TGTGCCAGCAGCTTGGGGACTAGCGGGGGCCAAGAGACCCAGTACTTC.